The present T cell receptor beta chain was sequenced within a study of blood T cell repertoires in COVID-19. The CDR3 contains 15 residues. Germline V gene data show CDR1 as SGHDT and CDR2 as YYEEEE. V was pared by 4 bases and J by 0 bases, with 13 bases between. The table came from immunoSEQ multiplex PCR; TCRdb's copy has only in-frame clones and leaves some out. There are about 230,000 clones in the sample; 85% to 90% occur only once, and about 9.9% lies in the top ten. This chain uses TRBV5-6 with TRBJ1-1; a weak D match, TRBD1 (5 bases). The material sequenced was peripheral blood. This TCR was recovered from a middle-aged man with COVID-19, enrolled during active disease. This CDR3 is CASSPLQGMNTEAFF. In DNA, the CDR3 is TGTGCCAGCAGCCCGCTGCAGGGAATGAACACTGAAGCTTTCTTT.